Listed below are T cell receptor beta chains from one sample, sequenced in a study of CD8+CD57+ T cells in acquired aplastic anemia. MiXCR, applied by TCRdb to the reads, yields one record per CDR3 protein. The table shows some 140,000 distinct CDR3 sequences, with less than 45% occurring only once. The source material was sorted CD4+, CD8+, or CD8+CD57+ T cells (not recorded which) from PBMCs. The receptor source for this set is a human donor in good health, serving as a control. Each CDR3 is given without its conserved first and last residue. D genes are given only for firm matches.

>TRBJ2-4|-|TRBV7-2
ASSPRGGVGAKNIQY
>TRBJ1-6|TRBD1|TRBV20-1
SARETGSLYSPLH
>TRBJ2-7|-|TRBV29-1
SVEGGQAHSYEQY
>TRBJ2-3|-|TRBV25-1
ASSRASAHTDTQY
>TRBJ2-7|-|TRBV2
ASSEIRLDEQY
>TRBJ2-3|-|TRBV29-1
SVEWDTDTQY
>TRBJ2-3|-|TRBV5-1
ASSSHSAADTQY
>TRBJ2-5|-|TRBV24-1
ATSDSYREETQY
>TRBJ1-2|-|TRBV3-1
ASSQDSPNYGYT
>TRBJ1-1|-|TRBV19
ASSMNTEAF
>TRBJ2-3|TRBD2|TRBV9
ASSVRPSGGADTQY
>TRBJ2-3|TRBD2|TRBV3-1
ASSQGASGVATQY
>TRBJ2-6|-|TRBV20-1
SASIGNSGANVLT
>TRBJ1-2|-|TRBV6-6
ASSYSSGPLDGYT
>TRBJ2-7|TRBD2|TRBV15
ATKVLAGEGNEQY
>TRBJ1-6|TRBD1|TRBV10-3
AISERDRAVDNSPLH
>TRBJ2-7|TRBD1|TRBV11-2
ASSGSGTGKNEQY
>TRBJ1-3|-|TRBV20-1
SAGRAGNTIY
>TRBJ1-5|-|TRBV12-3/TRBV12-4
ASSSRTARNSNQPQH
>TRBJ2-3|TRBD2|TRBV20-1
SARGTSGRTDTQY
>TRBJ2-5|-|TRBV11-3
ASSYLEDGETQY
>TRBJ1-1|-|TRBV7-9
ASKMGQMNTEAF
>TRBJ1-2|-|TRBV30
AWTETDGRYGYT
>TRBJ2-3|-|TRBV3-1
ASSQDSLSAQY
>TRBJ2-3|TRBD2|TRBV20-1
SASLRDYTDTQY
>TRBJ1-5|-|TRBV6-1
ASSDQGRNQPQH
>TRBJ2-1|TRBD2|TRBV29-1
SVEGLAGATSSYNEQF
>TRBJ2-1|-|TRBV12-5
ASGLGQSPNNEQF
>TRBJ1-2|-|TRBV19
ASSIRITNYGYT